The 23 T cell receptor beta chains presented below share a single source sample, sequenced in a study of T-cell reconstitution after alpha-beta-depleted transplantation in children. Preparation of the TCRbeta library was carried out with unique molecular identifiers. TCRdb redid the calling of the PCR reads with MiXCR, one entry per CDR3 protein. The sample holds around 600,000 distinct CDR3 sequences, around a sixth seen once. The source material was PBMCs from the stem cell graft donor, sampled from the stem cell graft. These receptor sequences come from a human donor who donated a stem cell graft to a child with acute myeloid leukemia.

V is TRBV5-6 and J is TRBJ2-3; D unclear. Trimming removed 3 bases at V and 2 bases at J, with 13 bases between. The germline gives CDR1 SGHDT, CDR2 YYEEEE. The CDR3 is 15 amino acids. In DNA form, the CDR3 reads TGTGCCAGCAGCTCGACAACCGGAAACACAGATACGCAGTATTTT. It encodes CASSSTTGNTDTQYF.

V and J are TRBV5-1 and TRBJ1-1, with TRBD1 matching over 10 bases. The CDR3 totals 21 residues. CDR1 is SGHRS, CDR2 YFSETQ, per germline. V lost 4 bases and J lost 0; bases outside the gene matches: 21. CDR3 loop: CASSKYSPMTGGRGMNTEAFF. Written as DNA, the CDR3 is TGCGCCAGCAGCAAATATAGCCCAATGACAGGGGGCAGGGGGATGAACACTGAAGCTTTCTTT. Based on the CDR3 plus reference TRBV5-1 and TRBJ1-1, the full variable domain is KAGVTQTPRYLIKTRGQQVTLSCSPISGHRSVSWYQQTPGQGLQFLFEYFSETQRNKGNFPGRFSGRQFSNSRSEMNVSTLELGDSALYLCASSKYSPMTGGRGMNTEAFFGQGTRLTVV.

This clonotype has a count of ten or more. The chain combines TRBV6-5 with TRBJ2-3, with D maybe TRBD2 (6 bases). Trimming shortened V by 2 bases and J by 1 base, and 13 bases separated the two germline ends. Germline V CDR1 and CDR2: MNHEY, SVGAGI. The CDR3 totals 16 residues. DNA for the CDR3: TGTGCCAGCAGTTACCGTGGCGGGGAGGGCACAGATACGCAGTATTTT. Protein sequence: CASSYRGGEGTDTQYF.

The chain recombines TRBV4-3 with TRBJ2-3; D unclear. Deletions cut 2 bases from V and 2 bases from J, with 14 bases between. CDR1 and CDR2 from the germline V gene are LGHNA and YSLEER. This CDR3 has 16 amino acids. The CDR3: CASSQFYPDPTDTQYF. As DNA, the CDR3 is TGCGCCAGCAGCCAATTCTACCCTGACCCCACAGATACGCAGTATTTT.

The chain joins TRBV7-2 to TRBJ2-5; possible D gene TRBD2, 6 bases. This CDR3 has 14 residues. V lost 6 bases to trimming and J lost 0 bases, with 11 bases between them. CDR1 and CDR2 from the germline V gene are SGHTA and FQGNSA. DNA of the CDR3: TGTGCCAGCAGGTCGGGACTCCACCAAGAGACCCAGTACTTC. It encodes CASRSGLHQETQYF. Full variable domain (remainder filled in from reference TRBV7-2 and TRBJ2-5): GAGVSQSPSNKVTEKGKDVELRCDPISGHTALYWYRQSLGQGLEFLIYFQGNSAPDKSGLPSDRFSAERTGGSVSTLTIQRTQQEDSAVYLCASRSGLHQETQYFGPGTRLLVL.

This clonotype was observed at least ten times. The chain combines TRBV20-1 with TRBJ1-1; D is unresolved. Per germline, CDR1 DFQATT and CDR2 SNEGSKA (reference sequence). CDR3 size: 13 residues. V gave up 0 bases and J gave up 3 bases, with 8 bases separating them. In DNA, the CDR3 is TGCAGTGCTAGAGATAAGGCCTACACTGAAGCTTTCTTT. Residues: CSARDKAYTEAFF.

This clonotype came up a few times. The V call is TRBV11-2, the J call TRBJ2-6, with 7 bases fitting TRBD1. Per the germline V gene, CDR1 is SGHAT and CDR2 is FQNNGV. Losses at the gene ends were 3 bases for V and 2 bases for J; bases not matched to a gene: 7. The CDR3 is 17 amino acids. The CDR3 protein is CASSFGQAIPGANVLTF. In DNA, the CDR3 is TGTGCCAGCAGCTTCGGACAGGCGATCCCTGGGGCCAACGTCCTGACTTTC.

This clonotype was observed a handful of times. The genes are TRBV20-1 and TRBJ1-4, with D unclear. The germline gives CDR1 DFQATT, CDR2 SNEGSKA (reference sequence). The V and J ends lost 2 bases and 8 bases respectively, with 9 bases between them. The CDR3 has 12 residues. The DNA for the CDR3 is TGCAGTGCTAGACTGACTGGAGAAAAACTGTTTTTT. The encoded protein is CSARLTGEKLFF.

This rearrangement joins TRBV20-1 to TRBJ2-1, with 8 bases lining up with TRBD2. The CDR3 consists of 16 residues. The germline CDR1 and CDR2 sequences are DFQATT and SNEGSKA (reference sequence). V lost 1 base, J lost 4 bases, and 9 bases stayed unmatched. For the CDR3, the DNA is TGCAGTGCTAGAGTTCCGATTAGCGGGGCTTACAATGAGCAGTTCTTC. Protein product: CSARVPISGAYNEQFF.

This clonotype was counted ten times or more. This chain connects TRBV20-1 to TRBJ1-5, with 11 bases aligning to TRBD1. Germline assignment: CDR1 DFQATT and CDR2 SNEGSKA (reference sequence). V was pared by 5 bases and J by 8 bases, with 5 bases of the junction left unmatched. This CDR3 region has 13 residues. DNA of the CDR3: TGCAGTGCTGGACAGGGGGCGAAGGAGCCCCAGCATTTT. Its protein product is CSAGQGAKEPQHF.

This clonotype has ten or more counts. The chain uses TRBV20-1 and TRBJ1-6; D call uncertain. This CDR3 is 16 amino acids long. Germline V lookup: CDR1 DFQATT, CDR2 SNEGSKA (reference sequence). Trimming cost V 6 bases and J 0 bases, with 15 bases left between them. CDR3 DNA sequence: TGCAGTGCCCCAAAGGTCATCAGCTCCTATAATTCACCCCTCCACTTT. Translation: CSAPKVISSYNSPLHF.

This clonotype was counted many times. This chain connects TRBV7-8 to TRBJ1-2, with no clear D. The CDR3 has 16 residues. V lost 5 bases and J lost 7, with 23 bases in between. Per germline, CDR1 SGHVS and CDR2 FQNEAQ. CDR3 sequence reads: CASSPSPSFVLGGYTF. The CDR3 bases are TGTGCCAGCAGCCCGTCCCCCTCTTTCGTATTGGGTGGCTACACCTTC.

This clonotype showed up many times. This chain connects TRBV20-1 to TRBJ1-2; the D is unclear. This CDR3 is built from 12 residues. V lost 0 bases and J 5 bases, leaving 7 bases between the germline ends. Germline CDR1 and CDR2: DFQATT and SNEGSKA (reference sequence). CDR3 coding DNA: TGCAGTGCTAGAGATCAGTATTATGGCTACACCTTC. Its translation is CSARDQYYGYTF.

This clonotype was counted a few times. The chain joins TRBV20-1 to TRBJ1-1; D gene uncertain. The CDR3 totals 15 residues. Germline CDR1 is DFQATT and CDR2 is SNEGSKA (reference sequence). V was pared by 3 bases and J by 4 bases, with 18 bases between. The CDR3 here is CSARVGSPTSTEAFF. CDR3 nucleotides: TGCAGTGCTAGGGTAGGGTCCCCCACGTCCACTGAAGCTTTCTTT.

This chain's CDR3 is CATSDSGTNNSPLHF. The DNA for the CDR3 is TGTGCCACCAGTGATTCCGGGACGAATAATTCACCCCTCCACTTT. The chain is built from TRBV24-1 and TRBJ1-6, with D tentatively TRBD1 (5 bases). The CDR3 sequence is 15 residues long. The V and J ends lost 2 bases and 5 bases respectively, with 9 bases between them. Looked up from germline, CDR1 is KGHDR and CDR2 is SFDVKD.

This clonotype was recorded many times. The chain's CDR3 is CSATTGADEQYF. The CDR3 region has the DNA TGCAGTGCTACGACAGGGGCTGACGAGCAGTACTTC. The rearrangement uses TRBV20-1 and TRBJ2-7; 8 nucleotides line up with TRBD1. Germline CDR1 is DFQATT and CDR2 is SNEGSKA (reference sequence). The CDR3 extends over 12 amino acids. V lost 4 bases and J lost 5; bases outside the gene matches: 4.

There are many counts of this clonotype. The genes are TRBV5-1 and TRBJ2-1, with unresolved D. V shed 0 bases and J shed 8 bases, with 15 bases lying between them. The germline V gene encodes CDR1 SGHRS and CDR2 YFSETQ. CDR3 size: 15 residues. The CDR3 here is CASSLVFPSTDEQFF. CDR3 in DNA: TGCGCCAGCAGCTTGGTTTTTCCAAGCACGGATGAGCAGTTCTTC.

Ten or more counts support this clonotype. The chain employs TRBV29-1 and TRBJ2-7; no clear D. Per the germline V gene, CDR1 is SQVTM and CDR2 is ANQGSEA. The CDR3 is made up of 13 amino acids. Trimming shortened V by 6 bases and J by 3 bases, and 15 bases separated the two germline ends. The CDR3 sequence is CSVQQLDHYEQYF. The DNA for the CDR3 is TGCAGCGTCCAACAGTTGGACCACTACGAGCAGTACTTC.

V and J are TRBV9 and TRBJ2-1, with D perhaps matching TRBD1 or TRBD2 (5 bases each). V shed 3 bases and J shed 5 bases, with 15 bases lying between them. Per the germline V gene, CDR1 is SGDLS and CDR2 is YYNGEE. This CDR3 comprises 15 residues. The CDR3 loop is CASSARGFRDNEQFF. The DNA of the CDR3 is TGTGCCAGCAGCGCGAGGGGCTTCAGGGACAATGAGCAGTTCTTC.

This clonotype was found many times. The gene calls are TRBV20-1 and TRBJ2-7, with 9 bases that match TRBD1. Looked up from germline, CDR1 is DFQATT and CDR2 is SNEGSKA (reference sequence). With V trimmed by 6 bases and J by 3 bases, 3 bases remained unmatched. This CDR3 spans 12 amino acids. CDR3 DNA sequence: TGCAGTGCAAGACAGGGGGGCTACGAGCAGTACTTC. Translating gives CSARQGGYEQYF.

This clonotype has a handful of counts. The chain employs TRBV30 and TRBJ2-1; 9 nucleotides line up with TRBD2. Trimming removed 3 bases from V and 5 bases from J; junction bases left unmatched: 5. CDR3 length: 14 amino acids. Germline CDR1 and CDR2: GTSNPN and SVGIG (reference sequence). CDR3 nucleotides: TGTGCCTGGAGAGGAGCGGGGGGTGACAATGAGCAGTTCTTC. It codes for CAWRGAGGDNEQFF.

This clonotype was counted a few times. The V call is TRBV28, the J call TRBJ1-1; D gene ambiguous. This CDR3 contains 14 residues. Germline CDR1 and CDR2: MDHEN and SYDVKM. Trimming removed 5 bases from V and 5 bases from J, with 15 bases in between. The CDR3 DNA is TGTGCCAGCAGTCCTCCTCTCGGGGTTACTGAAGCTTTCTTT. It yields the protein CASSPPLGVTEAFF.

Ten or more counts support this clonotype. J is TRBJ1-6 and V is TRBV6-5; D is ambiguous. Trimming removed 0 bases at V and 7 bases at J, with 7 bases between. The CDR3 has 14 residues. Per the germline V gene, CDR1 is MNHEY and CDR2 is SVGAGI. The CDR3 here is CASSYSGSNSPLHF. In DNA, the CDR3 is TGTGCCAGCAGTTACTCGGGGTCAAATTCACCCCTCCACTTT.